These 9 T cell receptor beta chains share one sample of origin, sequenced in a study of blood T cell repertoires in COVID-19. The table came from immunoSEQ multiplex PCR; TCRdb's copy has only in-frame clones and leaves some out. The sample consists of a few hundred thousand clones, approximately 89% of them appearing once. Sequenced sample: peripheral blood. These receptors were collected from a woman aged 25 to 39 with COVID-19, enrolled during active disease.

The chain employs TRBV5-1 and TRBJ2-7, with 9 bases that match TRBD1. J gave up 2 bases and V 1 base, and 4 bases lay outside the gene matches. The CDR3 has 15 amino acids. Germline values: CDR1 SGHRS, CDR2 YFSETQ. This CDR3 is CASSLKGQGAYEQYF. The CDR3 DNA follows: TGCGCCAGCAGCTTGAAGGGACAGGGCGCCTACGAGCAGTACTTC.

This chain links TRBV15 with TRBJ1-1; D is perhaps TRBD1 (5 bases). The germline V gene encodes CDR1 LNHNV and CDR2 YYDKDF (reference sequence). The V end was cut by 0 bases, the J end by 3 bases, with 14 bases between. The CDR3 has 16 amino acids. Here the CDR3 reads CATSRERGNGYTEAFF. The DNA for the CDR3 is TGTGCCACCAGCAGAGAAAGGGGTAACGGGTACACTGAAGCTTTCTTT.

The DNA for the CDR3 is TGCAGCGTTGAAATGGGGCATGGCTACACCTTC. Its translation is CSVEMGHGYTF. The rearrangement uses TRBV29-1 and TRBJ1-2; D possibly corresponds to TRBD1 (5 bases). V shed 2 bases and J shed 6 bases, with 7 bases lying between them. Germline values: CDR1 SQVTM, CDR2 ANQGSEA. The CDR3 loop spans 11 amino acids.

V usage is TRBV19 and J usage is TRBJ2-5; 9 nucleotides line up with TRBD2. The CDR3 is 14 amino acids. V shed 4 bases and J 5 bases; nucleotides not matched to a gene: 5. Germline V CDR1 and CDR2: LNHDA, SQIVND (reference sequence). Here the CDR3 DNA reads TGTGCCAGTAGTACGGCTAGCGGGGAGGAGACCCAGTACTTC. Protein sequence: CASSTASGEETQYF. Combining the CDR3 with reference TRBV19 and TRBJ2-5 gives the whole variable domain DGGITQSPKYLFRKEGQNVTLSCEQNLNHDAMYWYRQDPGQGLRLIYYSQIVNDFQKGDIAEGYSVSREKKESFPLTVTSAQKNPTAFYLCASSTASGEETQYFGPGTRLLVL.

This clone is a singleton in its sample. At one end, the junction sequence differs from germline, possibly due to a read error. The chain employs TRBV18 and TRBJ2-3; 7 nucleotides align to TRBD1. Germline lookup yields CDR1 KGHSH and CDR2 LQKENI. CDR3 size: 12 residues. As DNA, the CDR3 is TGTGCCAGCTCGCCTACCGGGACAGACGACTCATTT. It yields the protein CASSPTGTDDSF.

This sequence joins TRBV27 and TRBJ2-5, with 8 bases aligning to TRBD1. CDR1 and CDR2 (germline): MNHEY, SMNVEV (reference sequence). The CDR3 runs 13 residues. The ends lost 4 bases at V and 5 bases at J; junction bases unmatched: 3. CDR3 protein: CASSYRGLETQYF. The CDR3, as DNA: TGTGCCAGCAGTTACAGGGGGTTGGAGACCCAGTACTTC.

This clone occurred once. V usage is TRBV7-3 and J usage is TRBJ2-5, with 7 bases lining up with TRBD1. The CDR3 sequence is 15 residues long. V dropped 1 base and J dropped 0; count of bases not matched to a gene: 2. Per germline, CDR1 SGHTA and CDR2 FQGTGA. CDR3 region: CASSLNGQDQETQYF. CDR3 in DNA: TGTGCCAGCAGCTTAAATGGACAGGACCAAGAGACCCAGTACTTC.

This clone appeared once. This chain uses TRBV28 with TRBJ2-3; 7 bases match TRBD1. The CDR3 has 15 amino acids. J was trimmed by 4 bases and V by 7 bases; bases with no gene match: 11. The germline V gene encodes CDR1 MDHEN and CDR2 SYDVKM. Here the CDR3 reads CASTPTTGYADTQYF. DNA for the CDR3: TGTGCCAGCACCCCCACGACAGGGTACGCAGATACGCAGTATTTT.

This clone has only one observation. The rearrangement uses TRBV5-1 and TRBJ1-1; D is unresolved. Trimming shortened V by 4 bases and J by 0 bases, and 10 bases separated the two germline ends. The CDR3 runs 14 residues. CDR1 is SGHRS, CDR2 YFSETQ, per germline. The CDR3 region is CASSIGLMNTEAFF. In nucleotides, the CDR3 is TGCGCCAGCAGCATAGGACTCATGAACACTGAAGCTTTCTTT. Complete variable domain (other parts from reference TRBV5-1 and TRBJ1-1): KAGVTQTPRYLIKTRGQQVTLSCSPISGHRSVSWYQQTPGQGLQFLFEYFSETQRNKGNFPGRFSGRQFSNSRSEMNVSTLELGDSALYLCASSIGLMNTEAFFGQGTRLTVV.